The rows below give T cell receptor beta chains drawn from one sample of a study of cytomegalovirus exposure and HLA in healthy donors. Sequencing used immunoSEQ multiplex PCR; TCRdb keeps in-frame clones, though not all of them. The sample has 130,000 or so clones; about three fifths are singletons. Sample: PBMCs. The receptor set was obtained from a woman in her 40s in good health and CMV-seropositive. The CDR3 runs from the conserved cysteine through the conserved F or W. Fields, in order: J gene, D gene, V gene, clone size, CDR3 DNA, CDR3 protein. A D gene is named only where the DNA matches it firmly. Size tells how often a clone was seen (once, few, many) or the class of an expanded clone, and some rows leave it out.

TRBJ2-5,TRBD2,TRBV9,once,TGTGCCAGCAGCCCCCTAGCGGGAGTAGAGACCCAGTACTTC,CASSPLAGVETQYF
TRBJ2-5,-,TRBV28,-,TGTGCCAGCAGTGGGCACACAGAAGAGACCCAGTACTTC,CASSGHTEETQYF
TRBJ2-5,-,TRBV5-6,-,TGTGCCAGCAGCCAGACATTAGAAGAGACCCAGTACTTC,CASSQTLEETQYF
TRBJ2-1,-,TRBV10-3,-,TGTGCCATCAGTGAAGGAGATTCCTCCCAGTTCTTC,CAISEGDSSQFF
TRBJ2-1,TRBD2,TRBV5-1,-,TGCGCCAGCAGCTTGGGGGACAGGGGACTAGCGGGAGTCAATGAGCAGTTCTTC,CASSLGDRGLAGVNEQFF
TRBJ2-3,TRBD2,TRBV30,-,TGTGCCTGGAGCCTGGGTAGCGGGGGGGCCCGGGATACGCAGTATTTT,CAWSLGSGGARDTQYF
TRBJ2-1,TRBD2,TRBV27,-,TGTGCCAGCAGCAGCCCTAGCGGGGGGGCCGGATGGGACAATGAGCAGTTCTTC,CASSSPSGGAGWDNEQFF
TRBJ1-1,TRBD1,TRBV19,-,TGTGCCAGTAGACCGGGACAGGTAAACACTGAAGCTTTCTTT,CASRPGQVNTEAFF
TRBJ1-6,-,TRBV9,-,TGTGCCAGCAGCGGAATTCAGGGTGGATCACCCCTCCACTTT,CASSGIQGGSPLHF
TRBJ2-2,TRBD1,TRBV30,-,TGTGCCTGGAGGGGGACAGGGGACACCGGGGAGCTGTTTTTT,CAWRGTGDTGELFF
TRBJ2-3,-,TRBV9,-,TGTGCCAGCAGCGAGCTGGTCCGAGATACGCAGTATTTT,CASSELVRDTQYF
TRBJ2-1,-,TRBV7-8,-,TGTGCCAGCAGCCCCCAGAATGAGCAGTTCTTC,CASSPQNEQFF
TRBJ1-5,TRBD1,TRBV7-2,-,TGTGCCAGCAGCGGACAGGGGATCGGCAATCAGCCCCAGCATTTT,CASSGQGIGNQPQHF
TRBJ2-7,-,TRBV11-3,-,TGTGCCAGCAGCTTAGTGGGGGCAGGGGCGCGGAGCCAATACGAGCAGTACTTC,CASSLVGAGARSQYEQYF
TRBJ2-5,TRBD1,TRBV9,-,TGTGCCAGCAGCGCCCGGGACAGGGGCGGCCAAGAGACCCAGTACTTC,CASSARDRGGQETQYF
TRBJ1-4,TRBD1,TRBV2,-,TGTGCCAGCAATTCGCCGGGACAGTCTAATGAAAAACTGTTTTTT,CASNSPGQSNEKLFF
TRBJ1-6,-,TRBV4-1,-,TGCGCCAGCAGCCGACAGGTATTGGGGGATTCACCCCTCCACTTT,CASSRQVLGDSPLHF
TRBJ2-7,-,TRBV30,-,TGTGCCTGGAGTGGAGCATCCGAGCAGTACTTC,CAWSGASEQYF
TRBJ1-3,-,TRBV5-1,once,TGCGCCAGCAGGGAGGGAATTTCTGGAAACACCATATATTTT,CASREGISGNTIYF
TRBJ2-7,-,TRBV6-5,few,TGTGCCAGCAGTTACTCTCCGGGGTCGCCGGTGGACGAGCAGTACTTC,CASSYSPGSPVDEQYF
TRBJ2-7,TRBD1,TRBV4-2,once,TGTGCCAGCAGCCAAGTCCAGGGGGCATACGAGCAGTACTTC,CASSQVQGAYEQYF
TRBJ2-5,TRBD2,TRBV29-1,once,TGCAGCGTTGAAGTCCTTTCGGGACTAGCGGGAGTTCGGGAGACCCAGTACTTC,CSVEVLSGLAGVRETQYF
TRBJ1-5,-,TRBV6-1,-,TGTGCCAGCAGTGAAGCGGCGGGTCGGCAGCCCCAGCATTTT,CASSEAAGRQPQHF
TRBJ2-2,TRBD2,TRBV6-5,-,TGTGCCAGCAGAGGACTAGCGGGAGGGGGCGGGGAGCTGTTTTTT,CASRGLAGGGGELFF
TRBJ2-1,-,TRBV7-2,-,TGTGCCAGCAGCTTAGACATGGACAATGAGCAGTTCTTC,CASSLDMDNEQFF
TRBJ2-3,TRBD1,TRBV25-1,-,TGTGCCAGCAGTTCAGGGCTAGGGGGCAGCACAGATACGCAGTATTTT,CASSSGLGGSTDTQYF
TRBJ1-1,-,TRBV20-1,-,TGCAGTGCTAGTATCAGGAAAGCTTTCTTT,CSASIRKAFF
TRBJ2-7,TRBD2,TRBV25-1,-,TGTGCCAGCAGTGTCGGGGGGGGTCCCTTCTACGAGCAGTACTTC,CASSVGGGPFYEQYF
TRBJ2-7,-,TRBV5-1,once,TGCGCCAGCAGCACCGGGGAGGGGGGGTCCTACGAGCAGTACTTC,CASSTGEGGSYEQYF
TRBJ1-5,TRBD1,TRBV5-6,-,TGTGCCAGCAGCAAAGGGACAGGGAGCAATCAGCCCCAGCATTTT,CASSKGTGSNQPQHF
TRBJ2-7,TRBD1,TRBV4-1,-,TGCGCCAGCAGCCAAGGGGGGACAGGGGCCTCGGGGCAGTACTTC,CASSQGGTGASGQYF
TRBJ2-4,TRBD2,TRBV7-8,-,TGTGCCAGCAGCTCGGCTAGCGGGGCCAAAAACATTCAGTACTTC,CASSSASGAKNIQYF
TRBJ2-1,-,TRBV7-9,-,TGTGCCAGCAGCTTAGGGGTTAGCCTCAATGAGCAGTTCTTC,CASSLGVSLNEQFF
TRBJ1-1,-,TRBV6-1,-,TGTGCCAGCAAAGGGGGGGGTTTGAACACTGAAGCTTTCTTT,CASKGGGLNTEAFF
TRBJ1-1,-,TRBV13,-,TGTGCCAGCAGCACCGGACAGAACACTGAAGCTTTCTTT,CASSTGQNTEAFF
TRBJ2-3,TRBD2,TRBV10-1,-,TGCGCCAGCAGTCCTGGACTAGCGGGGCGGTGGGATACGCAGTATTTT,CASSPGLAGRWDTQYF
TRBJ2-3,TRBD2,TRBV14,-,TGTGCCAGCAGCCAAGTCGGCGGGGGGGCTGATACGCAGTATTTT,CASSQVGGGADTQYF
TRBJ1-4,-,TRBV5-1,few,TGCGCCAGCAGCCCAGGAGAGGGAGGTGAAAAACTGTTTTTT,CASSPGEGGEKLFF
TRBJ2-7,TRBD2,TRBV29-1,-,TGCAGCGTTGGACCAGCGGGTAGGTCTAGCGGCGCGAATTGGAGCTCCTACGAGCAGTACTTC,CSVGPAGRSSGANWSSYEQYF
TRBJ2-7,-,TRBV7-2,-,TGTGCCAGCAGCTTATTTTCAGCCTACGAGCAGTACTTC,CASSLFSAYEQYF
TRBJ1-1,-,TRBV14,-,TGTGCCAGCAGCCAAGGCAGACATTCGAACACTGAAGCTTTCTTT,CASSQGRHSNTEAFF
TRBJ2-5,TRBD1,TRBV5-1,few,TGCGCCAGCAGCTACGACAGGGGGCTTGAGACCCAGTACTTC,CASSYDRGLETQYF
TRBJ2-3,TRBD2,TRBV7-7,-,TGTGCTAGCAGCTTAGGGACTAGCGGGAGCCAATATTTT,CASSLGTSGSQYF
TRBJ2-2,TRBD1,TRBV13,-,TGTGCCAGCAGTTCCGGGACAGGGATTACTTCGAACACCGGGGAGCTGTTTTTT,CASSSGTGITSNTGELFF
TRBJ1-5,-,TRBV6-5,few,TGTGCCAGCAGTCTTCAGGGAAAGGGTCAGCCCCAGCATTTT,CASSLQGKGQPQHF
TRBJ2-7,-,TRBV6-4,-,TGTGCCAGCGGGGGGGGCGCAGGGACTAACTACGAGCAGTACTTC,CASGGGAGTNYEQYF
TRBJ2-5,-,TRBV6-1,-,TGTGCCAGCAGTGAAGCGCGGGTGGTCACCCAGTACTTC,CASSEARVVTQYF
TRBJ1-2,-,TRBV9,few,TGTGCCAGCAGCGTAACAAACAGGGACTATGGCTACACCTTC,CASSVTNRDYGYTF
TRBJ1-2,-,TRBV7-9,-,TGTGCCAGCAGCTTAGAGCGGAACTATGGCTACACCTTC,CASSLERNYGYTF
TRBJ2-7,TRBD2,TRBV19,-,TGTGCCAGTAGTATCCCTTTAGCGGGAGGCTACGAGCAGTACTTC,CASSIPLAGGYEQYF
TRBJ1-1,-,TRBV6-5,-,TGTGCCAGCAGCGATCGGACAGCTGAAGCTTTCTTT,CASSDRTAEAFF
TRBJ2-2,TRBD1,TRBV6-5,-,TGTGCCAGCAGTTCGCCGGGACAGGGAGGGACCGGGGAGCTGTTTTTT,CASSSPGQGGTGELFF
TRBJ1-4,TRBD1,TRBV5-6,-,TGTGCCAGCAGCGGACTTTACAGGGGGATTGGTACTAATGAAAAACTGTTTTTT,CASSGLYRGIGTNEKLFF
TRBJ2-3,TRBD2,TRBV6-4,medium-sized,TGTGCCAGCAGTCCCGGACTAGCTGCAGATACGCAGTATTTT,CASSPGLAADTQYF
TRBJ1-1,-,TRBV7-9,-,TGTTCCAGCAGCCCCCAGACAGGCTACCACGCTGAAGCTTTCTTT,CSSSPQTGYHAEAFF
TRBJ1-1,TRBD1,TRBV2,-,TGTGCCAGCAGTGGTCCCGGGACAGGAGACTTGAACACTGAAGCTTTCTTT,CASSGPGTGDLNTEAFF
TRBJ2-1,TRBD2,TRBV2,-,TGTGCCAGCAGTGGAAATGGACTAGCGGGTGAGCAGTTCTTC,CASSGNGLAGEQFF
TRBJ2-7,-,TRBV20-1,-,TGCAGTGCTAGTCGCTACGAGCAGTACTTC,CSASRYEQYF
TRBJ2-3,TRBD2,TRBV6-1,-,TGTGCCAGCAGTGACAGGGCTAGCGGGGACACAGATACGCAGTATTTT,CASSDRASGDTDTQYF
TRBJ1-1,TRBD1,TRBV28,-,TGTGCCAGCAGTTTATCACAGGGGCCCGAAGCTTTCTTT,CASSLSQGPEAFF